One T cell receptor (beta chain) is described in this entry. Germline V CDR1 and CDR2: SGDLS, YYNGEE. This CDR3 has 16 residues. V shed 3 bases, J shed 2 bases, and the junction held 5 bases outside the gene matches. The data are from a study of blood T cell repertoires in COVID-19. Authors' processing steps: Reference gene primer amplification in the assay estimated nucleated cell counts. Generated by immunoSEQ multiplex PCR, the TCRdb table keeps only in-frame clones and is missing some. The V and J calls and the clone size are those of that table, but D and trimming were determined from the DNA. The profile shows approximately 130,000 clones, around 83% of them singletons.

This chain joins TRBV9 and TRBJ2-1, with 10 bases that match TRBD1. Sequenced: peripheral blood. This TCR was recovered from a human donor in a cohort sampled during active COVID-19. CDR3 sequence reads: CASSAATGGPYNEQFF. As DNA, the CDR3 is TGTGCCAGCAGCGCAGCGACAGGGGGCCCCTACAATGAGCAGTTCTTC.